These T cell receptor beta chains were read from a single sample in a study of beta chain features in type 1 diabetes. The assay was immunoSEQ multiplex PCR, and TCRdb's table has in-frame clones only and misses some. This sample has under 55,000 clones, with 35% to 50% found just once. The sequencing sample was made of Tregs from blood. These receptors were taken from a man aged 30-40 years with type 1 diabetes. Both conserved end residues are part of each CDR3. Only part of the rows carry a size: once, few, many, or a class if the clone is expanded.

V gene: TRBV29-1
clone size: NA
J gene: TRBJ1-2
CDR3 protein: CSAATGDYGYTF

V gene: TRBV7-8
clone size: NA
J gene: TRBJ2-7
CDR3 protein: CASRWDRESEQYF

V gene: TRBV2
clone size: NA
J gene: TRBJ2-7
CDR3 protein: CASSLAGEVNEQYF

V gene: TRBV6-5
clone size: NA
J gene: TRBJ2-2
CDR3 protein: CASSYRGTGELFF

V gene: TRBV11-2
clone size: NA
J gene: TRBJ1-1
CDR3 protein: CASSLGLGQAQNTEAFF

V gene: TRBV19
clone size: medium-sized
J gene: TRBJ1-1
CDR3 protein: CAVTGLNTAEAFF

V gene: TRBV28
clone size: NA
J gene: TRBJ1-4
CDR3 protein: CASSLPQGANEKLFF

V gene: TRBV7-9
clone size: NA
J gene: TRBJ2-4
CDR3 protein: CASSGAENIQYF

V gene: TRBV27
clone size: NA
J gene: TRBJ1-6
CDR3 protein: CASSFSQGTLHF

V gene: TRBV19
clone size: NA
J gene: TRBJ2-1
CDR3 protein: CASSASPGQGNYNEQFF